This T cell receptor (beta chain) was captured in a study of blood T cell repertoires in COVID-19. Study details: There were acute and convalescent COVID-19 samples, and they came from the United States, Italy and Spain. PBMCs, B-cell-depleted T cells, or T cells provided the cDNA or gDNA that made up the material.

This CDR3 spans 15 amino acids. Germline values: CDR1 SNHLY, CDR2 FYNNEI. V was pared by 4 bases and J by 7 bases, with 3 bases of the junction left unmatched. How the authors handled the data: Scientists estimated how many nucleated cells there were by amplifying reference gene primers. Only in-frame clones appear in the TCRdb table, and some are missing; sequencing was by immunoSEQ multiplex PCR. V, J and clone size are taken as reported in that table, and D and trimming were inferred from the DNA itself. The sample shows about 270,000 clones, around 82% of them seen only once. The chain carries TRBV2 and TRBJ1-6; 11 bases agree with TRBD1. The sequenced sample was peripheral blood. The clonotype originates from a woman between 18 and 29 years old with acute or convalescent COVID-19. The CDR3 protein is CASSGTGGDNSPLHF. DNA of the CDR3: TGTGCCAGCAGTGGGACAGGGGGCGACAATTCACCCCTCCACTTT. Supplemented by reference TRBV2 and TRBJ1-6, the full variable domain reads EPEVTQTPSHQVTQMGQEVILRCVPISNHLYFYWYRQILGQKVEFLVSFYNNEISEKSEIFDDQFSVERPDGSNFTLKIRSTKLEDSAMYFCASSGTGGDNSPLHFGNGTRLTVT.